This T cell receptor beta chain was sequenced in a study of T cell clusters in autoimmune cytopenias. Study observations and caveats: TRB repertoire shifts in secondary cytopenia and chronic lymphocytic leukemia mostly reflected lymphoma, not autoimmunity. No cluster-lack signature appeared between secondary cytopenia and chronic lymphocytic leukemia patients, apparently due to lymphoma masking. Primary autoimmune cytopenia patients seemingly lacked the physiological T cell clusters found in healthy donors. Active autoimmune hepatitis patients had almost three-fold fewer exclusive TRB clusters than healthy donors.

On this clonotype itself: Its antigen is undetermined.

TRB rearrangements were amplified by touch-down multiplex PCR with mixed TRB-A/B primers. TCRdb re-called the multiplex PCR reads; every CDR3 protein appears as one record, without DNA. Recorded here are under 9,500 distinct CDR3 sequences; the top ten clones represent 16%. CDR1 is KGHSH and CDR2 is LQKENI in the germline V gene. CDR3 length: 16 residues. Roughly 40,000 genome equivalents of blood DNA were amplified for TRB. Sequenced sample: peripheral blood. The chain recombines TRBV18 with TRBJ2-3; the TCRdb call, TRBD2, lacks DNA for checking. The sequence was obtained from a human donor with an autoimmune cytopenia or autoimmune hepatitis (not recorded which). CDR3 sequence: CASSPPGLAGVDTQYF.